The rows below give T cell receptor beta chains drawn from one sample of a study of blood T cell repertoires in COVID-19. The data were produced by immunoSEQ multiplex PCR, yet TCRdb's version contains in-frame clones alone and is incomplete. The table lists about 160,000 clones, roughly 77% of them singletons, with roughly a tenth in the top ten. The sample consisted of peripheral blood. These TCRs come from a human donor in a cohort sampled during active COVID-19. The CDR3 runs from the conserved cysteine through the conserved F or W. A D gene is named only where the DNA matches it firmly. Size tells how often a clone was seen (once, few, many) or the class of an expanded clone, and some rows leave it out.

clone_size: NA
j_call: TRBJ2-7
cdr3_length: 12
d_call: NA
v_call: TRBV6-2/TRBV6-3
cdr3_nt: TGTGCCAGCAGTCAGGGGACGTACGAGCAGTACTTC
cdr3_aa: CASSQGTYEQYF

clone_size: once
j_call: TRBJ1-4
cdr3_length: 14
d_call: TRBD1
v_call: TRBV7-2
cdr3_nt: TGTGCCAGCAGCGGACAGGGGATAGGAGAAAAACTGTTTTTT
cdr3_aa: CASSGQGIGEKLFF

clone_size: NA
j_call: TRBJ2-6
cdr3_length: 18
d_call: NA
v_call: TRBV7-8
cdr3_nt: TGTGCCAGCAGCTTAGTGGGGCTAGATTTCTCTGGGGCCAACGTCCTGACTTTC
cdr3_aa: CASSLVGLDFSGANVLTF

clone_size: NA
j_call: TRBJ2-3
cdr3_length: 20
d_call: TRBD2
v_call: TRBV7-8
cdr3_nt: TGTGCCAGCAGCTTATGGACTAGCGGGGGCCTAGAGACTAGCACAGATACGCAGTATTTT
cdr3_aa: CASSLWTSGGLETSTDTQYF

clone_size: NA
j_call: TRBJ1-4
cdr3_length: 14
d_call: NA
v_call: TRBV4-3
cdr3_nt: TGCGCCAGCAGCCAAGGGACTGATAATGAAAAACTGTTTTTT
cdr3_aa: CASSQGTDNEKLFF

clone_size: NA
j_call: TRBJ1-5
cdr3_length: 15
d_call: NA
v_call: TRBV19
cdr3_nt: TGTGCCAGTAGTCGCGGCGGGGGAGGCAATCAGCCCCAGCATTTT
cdr3_aa: CASSRGGGGNQPQHF

clone_size: NA
j_call: TRBJ2-7
cdr3_length: 14
d_call: NA
v_call: TRBV5-6
cdr3_nt: TGTGCCAGCCGTGGATGGGCAGGGTGGTACGAGCAGTACTTC
cdr3_aa: CASRGWAGWYEQYF

clone_size: NA
j_call: TRBJ1-5
cdr3_length: 14
d_call: TRBD1
v_call: TRBV27
cdr3_nt: TGTGCCAGCGCGGACAGGGTTAGCAATCAGCCCCAGCATTTT
cdr3_aa: CASADRVSNQPQHF

clone_size: NA
j_call: TRBJ2-2
cdr3_length: 14
d_call: NA
v_call: TRBV3-1/TRBV3-2
cdr3_nt: TGTGCCAGCAGCCAAGGACTTAACACCGGGGAGCTGTTTTTT
cdr3_aa: CASSQGLNTGELFF

clone_size: NA
j_call: TRBJ2-7
cdr3_length: 14
d_call: TRBD1
v_call: TRBV7-2
cdr3_nt: TGTGCCAGCAGCTTAGTCGGGACAGGGAGCGAGCAGTACTTC
cdr3_aa: CASSLVGTGSEQYF

clone_size: NA
j_call: TRBJ2-7
cdr3_length: 14
d_call: NA
v_call: TRBV19
cdr3_nt: TGTGCCAGTAGTACGGACAGCCCTTTGGGGGAGCAGTACTTC
cdr3_aa: CASSTDSPLGEQYF

clone_size: NA
j_call: TRBJ1-4
cdr3_length: 14
d_call: NA
v_call: TRBV28
cdr3_nt: TGTGCCAGCAGTTCTTCTCCCAGCGGAGAAAAACTGTTTTTT
cdr3_aa: CASSSSPSGEKLFF

clone_size: NA
j_call: TRBJ1-1
cdr3_length: 15
d_call: NA
v_call: TRBV5-5
cdr3_nt: TGTGCCAGCAGCTCCCGGGGGGAAATGAACACTGAAGCTTTCTTT
cdr3_aa: CASSSRGEMNTEAFF

clone_size: NA
j_call: TRBJ2-7
cdr3_length: 13
d_call: NA
v_call: TRBV20-1
cdr3_nt: TGCAGTGCTAGTGGCTCGGTTCACTACGAGCAGTACTTC
cdr3_aa: CSASGSVHYEQYF

clone_size: NA
j_call: TRBJ2-3
cdr3_length: 15
d_call: TRBD2
v_call: TRBV3-1/TRBV3-2
cdr3_nt: TGTGCCAGCAGCCAGTACGGGGGGGGACCAGATACGCAGTATTTT
cdr3_aa: CASSQYGGGPDTQYF

clone_size: NA
j_call: TRBJ2-4
cdr3_length: 17
d_call: NA
v_call: TRBV28
cdr3_nt: TGTGCCAGCAGTTTACTCCTGCAGGGGACGGCCAAAAACATTCAGTACTTC
cdr3_aa: CASSLLLQGTAKNIQYF

clone_size: NA
j_call: TRBJ2-7
cdr3_length: 15
d_call: NA
v_call: TRBV6-5
cdr3_nt: TGTGCCGTCAGTCGTCGTTTGTTTGGAGACTACGAGCAGTACTTC
cdr3_aa: CAVSRRLFGDYEQYF

clone_size: NA
j_call: TRBJ2-1
cdr3_length: 14
d_call: TRBD2
v_call: TRBV6-5
cdr3_nt: TGTGCCAGCAGCCGACTAGCGGGGGTTGTGGAGCAGTTCTTC
cdr3_aa: CASSRLAGVVEQFF

clone_size: NA
j_call: TRBJ1-4
cdr3_length: 14
d_call: NA
v_call: TRBV5-4
cdr3_nt: TGTGCCAGCAGCCGACAGGAAACTAATGAAAAACTGTTTTTT
cdr3_aa: CASSRQETNEKLFF

clone_size: NA
j_call: TRBJ2-3
cdr3_length: 16
d_call: NA
v_call: TRBV7-9
cdr3_nt: TGTGCCAGCAGGGGTGGGGACAGCGGGAGTAGTCATACGCAGTATTTT
cdr3_aa: CASRGGDSGSSHTQYF

clone_size: NA
j_call: TRBJ2-1
cdr3_length: 18
d_call: TRBD2
v_call: TRBV7-8
cdr3_nt: TGTGCCAGCAGCTTAAGGTCCGGGACTAGCCTCCCCTACAATGAGCAGTTCTTC
cdr3_aa: CASSLRSGTSLPYNEQFF

clone_size: NA
j_call: TRBJ2-7
cdr3_length: 14
d_call: NA
v_call: TRBV19
cdr3_nt: TGTGCCAGTAGTGAGGCGGATCTCTCCTACGAGCAGTACTTC
cdr3_aa: CASSEADLSYEQYF

clone_size: NA
j_call: TRBJ2-7
cdr3_length: 14
d_call: NA
v_call: TRBV5-1
cdr3_nt: TGCGCCAGCAGCTTCGCACAGGGAGCCTACGAGCAGTACTTC
cdr3_aa: CASSFAQGAYEQYF

clone_size: NA
j_call: TRBJ1-2
cdr3_length: 13
d_call: NA
v_call: TRBV30
cdr3_nt: TGTGCCTGGGGACAGTTGGGGGGAGATGGCTACACCTTC
cdr3_aa: CAWGQLGGDGYTF

clone_size: NA
j_call: TRBJ2-7
cdr3_length: 15
d_call: TRBD2
v_call: TRBV6-1
cdr3_nt: TGTGCCAGCAGTGACCGGGGGGGCCCCACCTACGAGCAGTACTTC
cdr3_aa: CASSDRGGPTYEQYF

clone_size: NA
j_call: TRBJ1-5
cdr3_length: 13
d_call: NA
v_call: TRBV7-4
cdr3_nt: TGTGCCAGCAGCTTAGTATTCGCCGGGTCCCAGCATTTT
cdr3_aa: CASSLVFAGSQHF

clone_size: NA
j_call: TRBJ2-1
cdr3_length: 16
d_call: NA
v_call: TRBV7-9
cdr3_nt: TGTGCCAGCAGCTTAGCGAGTTGGAGCTCCTACAATGAGCAGTTCTTC
cdr3_aa: CASSLASWSSYNEQFF

clone_size: NA
j_call: TRBJ1-3
cdr3_length: 14
d_call: NA
v_call: TRBV2
cdr3_nt: TGTGCCAGCAGGGCCGGGTGGACGGGAGACACCATATATTTT
cdr3_aa: CASRAGWTGDTIYF

clone_size: NA
j_call: TRBJ1-3
cdr3_length: 15
d_call: NA
v_call: TRBV27
cdr3_nt: TGTGCCAGCAGTATAGTTGGGAGCTCTGGAAACACCATATATTTT
cdr3_aa: CASSIVGSSGNTIYF

clone_size: NA
j_call: TRBJ2-7
cdr3_length: 14
d_call: NA
v_call: TRBV18
cdr3_nt: TGTGCCAGCTCCGATTCGGGTTTATTCTACGAGCAGTACTTC
cdr3_aa: CASSDSGLFYEQYF

clone_size: NA
j_call: TRBJ1-1
cdr3_length: 15
d_call: TRBD1
v_call: TRBV6-6
cdr3_nt: TGTGCCAGCATTGGACAGGGGGAGATTCGGACTGAAGCTTTCTTT
cdr3_aa: CASIGQGEIRTEAFF

clone_size: NA
j_call: TRBJ2-1
cdr3_length: 14
d_call: NA
v_call: TRBV7-2
cdr3_nt: TGTGCCAGCAGCTTGGAGCGATCCTACAATGAGCAGTTCTTC
cdr3_aa: CASSLERSYNEQFF

clone_size: NA
j_call: TRBJ1-4
cdr3_length: 14
d_call: NA
v_call: TRBV6-1
cdr3_nt: TGTGCCAGCAGCCCCGCGGGCTGGGGTGAAAAACTGTTTTTT
cdr3_aa: CASSPAGWGEKLFF

clone_size: NA
j_call: TRBJ2-1
cdr3_length: 21
d_call: TRBD2
v_call: TRBV4-3
cdr3_nt: TGCGCCAGCAGCCAGGTGCCGACCGGGACTAGCGGGGCTCCATCCTACAATGAGCAGTTCTTC
cdr3_aa: CASSQVPTGTSGAPSYNEQFF

clone_size: few
j_call: TRBJ2-5
cdr3_length: 13
d_call: NA
v_call: TRBV19
cdr3_nt: TGTGCCAGTAGTGACAGGAAGATAGAGACCCAGTACTTC
cdr3_aa: CASSDRKIETQYF

clone_size: NA
j_call: TRBJ2-1
cdr3_length: 17
d_call: TRBD2
v_call: TRBV7-2
cdr3_nt: TGTGCCAGCAGCTTAGCGCGCCTAGCGGGGATATACAATGAGCAGTTCTTC
cdr3_aa: CASSLARLAGIYNEQFF

clone_size: NA
j_call: TRBJ1-6
cdr3_length: 13
d_call: NA
v_call: TRBV7-8
cdr3_nt: TGTGCCAGCAGCAAGACAGAGAATTCACCCCTCCACTTT
cdr3_aa: CASSKTENSPLHF

clone_size: NA
j_call: TRBJ2-3
cdr3_length: 13
d_call: TRBD2
v_call: TRBV7-2
cdr3_nt: TGTGCCAGCAGCGAATATCTAGCGGGGGCGGTCCATTTT
cdr3_aa: CASSEYLAGAVHF

clone_size: NA
j_call: TRBJ2-4
cdr3_length: 15
d_call: TRBD2
v_call: TRBV5-4
cdr3_nt: TGTGCCAGCAGTCCTCCGGGACTAGCGTTAAACATTCAGTACTTC
cdr3_aa: CASSPPGLALNIQYF

clone_size: NA
j_call: TRBJ2-5
cdr3_length: 15
d_call: TRBD2
v_call: TRBV12-5
cdr3_nt: TGTGCTAGTGGTTTGACCTGGGGGGGAAGAGAGACCCAGTACTTC
cdr3_aa: CASGLTWGGRETQYF

clone_size: NA
j_call: TRBJ2-7
cdr3_length: 13
d_call: TRBD2
v_call: TRBV29-1
cdr3_nt: TGCAGCGTTGGATCGGGAGGGCTTAGGGAGCAGTACTTC
cdr3_aa: CSVGSGGLREQYF

clone_size: few
j_call: TRBJ1-6
cdr3_length: 17
d_call: TRBD1
v_call: TRBV4-2
cdr3_nt: TGTGCCAGCAGCCAAGAATCCGTGACAGGGAGGAATTCACCCCTCCACTTT
cdr3_aa: CASSQESVTGRNSPLHF

clone_size: NA
j_call: TRBJ1-5
cdr3_length: 14
d_call: TRBD1
v_call: TRBV15
cdr3_nt: TGTGCCACCAGCAGAGGCACAGGGGATCAGCCCCAGCATTTT
cdr3_aa: CATSRGTGDQPQHF

clone_size: NA
j_call: TRBJ2-3
cdr3_length: 15
d_call: TRBD1
v_call: TRBV5-4
cdr3_nt: TGTGCCAGCAGTCCCCCGGGACAGTCCACAGATACGCAGTATTTT
cdr3_aa: CASSPPGQSTDTQYF

clone_size: NA
j_call: TRBJ1-2
cdr3_length: 15
d_call: TRBD1
v_call: TRBV4-1
cdr3_nt: TGCGCCAGCAGCTCTGGTCCAGGGGGGAACTATGGCTACACCTTC
cdr3_aa: CASSSGPGGNYGYTF

clone_size: NA
j_call: TRBJ1-2
cdr3_length: 14
d_call: TRBD1
v_call: TRBV6-5
cdr3_nt: TGTGCCAGCAGTCCACAGGGGGGAATTATTGGCTACACCTTC
cdr3_aa: CASSPQGGIIGYTF

clone_size: NA
j_call: TRBJ2-3
cdr3_length: 15
d_call: NA
v_call: TRBV7-9
cdr3_nt: TGTGCCAGCAGCCTACGGGACACTCGCACAGATACGCAGTATTTT
cdr3_aa: CASSLRDTRTDTQYF

clone_size: NA
j_call: TRBJ1-2
cdr3_length: 14
d_call: NA
v_call: TRBV7-2
cdr3_nt: TGTGCCAGCAGCCCTCGGCAGGGTGACTATGGCTACACCTTC
cdr3_aa: CASSPRQGDYGYTF

clone_size: NA
j_call: TRBJ1-3
cdr3_length: 16
d_call: NA
v_call: TRBV7-6
cdr3_nt: TGTGCCAGCAGCTTAGATCCTTCTTCCTCTGGAAACACCATATATTTT
cdr3_aa: CASSLDPSSSGNTIYF

clone_size: NA
j_call: TRBJ1-2
cdr3_length: 15
d_call: TRBD1
v_call: TRBV7-2
cdr3_nt: TGTGCCAGCAGCAGACACCAGACAGGGTCCTATGGCTACACCTTC
cdr3_aa: CASSRHQTGSYGYTF

clone_size: NA
j_call: TRBJ2-7
cdr3_length: 15
d_call: NA
v_call: TRBV4-3
cdr3_nt: TGCGCCAGCAGCCAAGCAACAGGGAAAGCCTACGAGCAGTACTTC
cdr3_aa: CASSQATGKAYEQYF

clone_size: NA
j_call: TRBJ1-5
cdr3_length: 13
d_call: NA
v_call: TRBV18
cdr3_nt: TGTGCCAGCTCACCGGATGAGGGCGGTAGCCAGCATTTT
cdr3_aa: CASSPDEGGSQHF

clone_size: NA
j_call: TRBJ2-7
cdr3_length: 14
d_call: TRBD1
v_call: TRBV7-3
cdr3_nt: TGTGCCAGCAGCACAGACAGGGCGAGTGGCGAGCAGTACTTC
cdr3_aa: CASSTDRASGEQYF